This TCR beta chain came from a study of T cell repertoires in cytomegalovirus infection. About the study: Based on public TCR beta signatures, there were indications of CMV infection and of a matching HLA type.

With respect to this clonotype: What it binds is unknown.

V shed 3 bases and J shed 0 bases, with 9 bases lying between them. This CDR3 contains 15 residues. In germline, CDR1 is LNHDA, CDR2 SQIVND (reference sequence). Whole-study findings and limits: It was HLA-C-restricted CMV-specific TCR beta clonotypes that dominated the response ex vivo.

Using its own MiXCR run on the reads, TCRdb lists one record per CDR3 protein. The table records some 280,000 distinct CDR3 sequences, roughly 13% of them present only once. This chain connects TRBV19 to TRBJ2-1; D possibly corresponds to TRBD2 (5 bases). Source material: PBMCs. The clonotype comes from a human donor in good health (CMV status not recorded). Some clones in this sample may be carry-over from other donors' samples. In DNA, the CDR3 is TGTGCCAGTAGTATTATGGGGAGCTCCTACAATGAGCAGTTCTTC. Its translation is CASSIMGSSYNEQFF.